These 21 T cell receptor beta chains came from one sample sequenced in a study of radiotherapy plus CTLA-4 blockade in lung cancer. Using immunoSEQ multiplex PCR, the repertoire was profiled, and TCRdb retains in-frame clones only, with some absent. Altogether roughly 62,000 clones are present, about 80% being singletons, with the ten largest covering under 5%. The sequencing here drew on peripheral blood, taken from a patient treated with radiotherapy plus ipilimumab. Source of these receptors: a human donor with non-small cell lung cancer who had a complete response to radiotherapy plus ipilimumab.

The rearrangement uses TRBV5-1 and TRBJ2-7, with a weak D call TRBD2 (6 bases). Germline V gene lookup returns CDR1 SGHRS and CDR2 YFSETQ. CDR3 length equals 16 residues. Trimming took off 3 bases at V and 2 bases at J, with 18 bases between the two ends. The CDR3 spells CASSSLNSGTPYEQYF. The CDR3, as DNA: TGCGCCAGCAGCTCGCTGAATAGCGGAACCCCCTACGAGCAGTACTTC.

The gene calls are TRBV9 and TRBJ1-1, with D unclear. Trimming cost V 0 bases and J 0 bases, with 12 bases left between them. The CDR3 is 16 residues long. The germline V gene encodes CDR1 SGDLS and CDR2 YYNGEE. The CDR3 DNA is TGTGCCAGCAGCGTAGGTACAGCTAACATGAACACTGAAGCTTTCTTT. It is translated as CASSVGTANMNTEAFF.

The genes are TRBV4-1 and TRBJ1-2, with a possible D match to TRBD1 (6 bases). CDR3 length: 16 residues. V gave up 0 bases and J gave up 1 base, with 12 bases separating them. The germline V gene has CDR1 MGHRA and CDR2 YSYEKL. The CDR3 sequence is CASSQEYRTVNYGYTF. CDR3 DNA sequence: TGCGCCAGCAGCCAAGAGTACAGGACAGTTAACTATGGCTACACCTTC.

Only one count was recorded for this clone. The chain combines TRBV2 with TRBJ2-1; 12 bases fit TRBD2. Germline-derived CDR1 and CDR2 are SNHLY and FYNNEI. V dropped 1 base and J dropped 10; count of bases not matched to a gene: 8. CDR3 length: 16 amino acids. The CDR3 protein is CASSEETLAGGGEQFF. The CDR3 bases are TGTGCCAGCAGTGAAGAAACACTAGCGGGAGGTGGAGAGCAGTTCTTC.

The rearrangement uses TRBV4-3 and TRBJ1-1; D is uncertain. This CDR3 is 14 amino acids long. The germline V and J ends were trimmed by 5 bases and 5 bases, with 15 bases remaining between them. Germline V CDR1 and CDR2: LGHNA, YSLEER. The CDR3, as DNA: TGCGCCAGCAGCGTCGAAAGAGGTTTGACTGAAGCTTTCTTT. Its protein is CASSVERGLTEAFF.

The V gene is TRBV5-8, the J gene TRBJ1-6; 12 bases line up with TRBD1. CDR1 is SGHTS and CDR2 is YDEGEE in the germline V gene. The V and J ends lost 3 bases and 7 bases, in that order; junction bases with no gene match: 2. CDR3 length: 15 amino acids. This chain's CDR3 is CASSWDRGPNSPLHF. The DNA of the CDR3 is TGTGCCAGCAGCTGGGACAGGGGGCCCAATTCACCCCTCCACTTT.

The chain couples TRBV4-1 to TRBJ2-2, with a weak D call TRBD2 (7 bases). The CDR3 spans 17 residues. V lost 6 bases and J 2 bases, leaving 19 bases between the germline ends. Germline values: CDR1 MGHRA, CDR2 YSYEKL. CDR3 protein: CASSPMFRGANTGELFF. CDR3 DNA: TGCGCCAGCAGTCCAATGTTCCGGGGGGCAAACACCGGGGAGCTGTTTTTT.

The CDR3 coding sequence is TGCGCCAGCAGTCGGGACAGGAACACCGGGGAGCTGTTTTTT. Protein sequence: CASSRDRNTGELFF. This chain connects TRBV5-1 to TRBJ2-2; 7 nucleotides align to TRBD1. Germline V gives CDR1 SGHRS, CDR2 YFSETQ. The CDR3 is 14 residues long. The V and J ends lost 5 bases and 1 base, in that order; junction bases with no gene match: 2.

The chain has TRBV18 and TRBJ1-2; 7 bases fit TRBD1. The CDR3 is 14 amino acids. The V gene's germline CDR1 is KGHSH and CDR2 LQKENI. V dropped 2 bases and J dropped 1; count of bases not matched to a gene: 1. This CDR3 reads CASSPGQDNYGYTF. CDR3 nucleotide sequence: TGTGCCAGCTCACCAGGACAGGATAACTATGGCTACACCTTC. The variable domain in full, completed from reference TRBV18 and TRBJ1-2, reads NAGVMQNPRHLVRRRGQEARLRCSPMKGHSHVYWYRQLPEEGLKFMVYLQKENIIDESGMPKERFSAEFPKEGPSILRIQQVVRGDSAAYFCASSPGQDNYGYTFGSGTRLTVV.

The CDR3 spells CASGLVPGQGTSSYNSPLHF. DNA of the CDR3: TGTGCTAGTGGTTTGGTACCGGGGCAGGGGACTAGCTCCTATAATTCACCCCTCCACTTT. The chain has TRBV12-5 and TRBJ1-6; a weak D match, TRBD1 (6 bases). Trimming cost V 0 bases and J 0 bases, with 18 bases left between them. Germline assignment: CDR1 LGHNT and CDR2 FRNRAP. The CDR3 runs 20 residues.

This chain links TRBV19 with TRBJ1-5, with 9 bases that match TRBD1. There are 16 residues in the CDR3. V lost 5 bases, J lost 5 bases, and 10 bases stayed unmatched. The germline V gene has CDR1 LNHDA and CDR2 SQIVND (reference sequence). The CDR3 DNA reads TGTGCCAGTAGTTCACCCCCCGGGACAGGGCATCAGCCCCAGCATTTT. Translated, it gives CASSSPPGTGHQPQHF.

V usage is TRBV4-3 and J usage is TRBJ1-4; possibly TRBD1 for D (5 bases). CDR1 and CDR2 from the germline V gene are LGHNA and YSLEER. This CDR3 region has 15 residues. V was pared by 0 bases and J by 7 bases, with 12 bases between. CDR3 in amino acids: CASSQERVRGEKLFF. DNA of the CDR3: TGCGCCAGCAGCCAAGAGCGTGTTAGGGGTGAAAAACTGTTTTTT.

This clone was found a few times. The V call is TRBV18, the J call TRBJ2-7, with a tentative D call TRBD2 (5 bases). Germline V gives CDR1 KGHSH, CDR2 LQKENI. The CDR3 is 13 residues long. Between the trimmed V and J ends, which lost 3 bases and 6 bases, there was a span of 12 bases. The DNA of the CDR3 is TGTGCCAGCTCACCGTTCGGGGAAAGCGAGCAGTACTTC. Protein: CASSPFGESEQYF.

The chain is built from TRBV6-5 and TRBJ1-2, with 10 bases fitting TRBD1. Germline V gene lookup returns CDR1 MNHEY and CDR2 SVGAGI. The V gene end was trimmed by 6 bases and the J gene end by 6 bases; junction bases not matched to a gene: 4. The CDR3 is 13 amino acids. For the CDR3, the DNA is TGTGCCAGCAGGGGACAGGGGAGAGATGGCTACACCTTC. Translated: CASRGQGRDGYTF.

In DNA, the CDR3 is TGCGCCAGCAGCCCATCTAACTATGGCTACACCTTC. This sequence encodes CASSPSNYGYTF. The rearrangement links TRBV10-2 to TRBJ1-2; the D is unclear. This CDR3 is built from 12 residues. Germline V gene lookup returns CDR1 WSHSY and CDR2 SAAADI. V gave up 6 bases and J gave up 0 bases, with 5 bases separating them.

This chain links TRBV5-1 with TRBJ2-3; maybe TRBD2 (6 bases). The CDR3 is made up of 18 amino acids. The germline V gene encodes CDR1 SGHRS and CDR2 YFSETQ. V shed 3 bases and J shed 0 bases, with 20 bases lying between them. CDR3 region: CASSWEAGSGVSTDTQYF. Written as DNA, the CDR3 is TGCGCCAGCAGCTGGGAGGCAGGGTCGGGCGTTAGCACAGATACGCAGTATTTT.

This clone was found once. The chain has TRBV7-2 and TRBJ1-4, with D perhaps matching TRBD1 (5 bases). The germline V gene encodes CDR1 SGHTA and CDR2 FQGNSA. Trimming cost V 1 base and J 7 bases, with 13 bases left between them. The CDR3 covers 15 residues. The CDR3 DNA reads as TGTGCCAGCAGCTTAGTGGCAGGGTATGGTGAAAAACTGTTTTTT. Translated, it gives CASSLVAGYGEKLFF.

The CDR3 nucleotides are TGTGCCAGCAGCTTAGCTACAGGGATGTATAATTCACCCCTCCACTTT. Amino acids: CASSLATGMYNSPLHF. This sequence joins TRBV7-9 and TRBJ1-6, with TRBD1 as a possible D gene (6 bases). Germline loops: CDR1 SEHNR, CDR2 FQNEAQ (reference sequence). With 0 bases removed from V and 4 bases from J, the gap between germline ends came to 10 bases. The CDR3 runs to 16 residues.

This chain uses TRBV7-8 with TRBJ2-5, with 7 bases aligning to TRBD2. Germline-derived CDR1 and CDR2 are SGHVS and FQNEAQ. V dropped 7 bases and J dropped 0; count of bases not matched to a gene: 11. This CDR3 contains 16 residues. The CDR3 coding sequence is TGTGCCAGCATTCGGGACTACGCGGGGAACCAAGAGACCCAGTACTTC. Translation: CASIRDYAGNQETQYF.

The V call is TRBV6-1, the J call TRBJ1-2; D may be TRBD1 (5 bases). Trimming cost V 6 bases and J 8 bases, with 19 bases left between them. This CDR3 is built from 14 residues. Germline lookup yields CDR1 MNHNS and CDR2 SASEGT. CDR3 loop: CASRDRGIGGGYTF. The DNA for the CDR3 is TGTGCCAGCAGGGATCGGGGGATCGGAGGCGGCTACACCTTC.

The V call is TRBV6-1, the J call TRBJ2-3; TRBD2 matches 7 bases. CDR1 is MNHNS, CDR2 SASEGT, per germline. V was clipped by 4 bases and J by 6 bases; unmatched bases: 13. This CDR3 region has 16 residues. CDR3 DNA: TGTGCCAGCAGTGTGCTAGCGGCGGTACTCGGCGATACGCAGTATTTT. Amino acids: CASSVLAAVLGDTQYF.